This TCR beta chain was identified during a study of cytomegalovirus exposure and HLA in healthy donors. Broader study findings: Analysis was carried out at a later point, and it linked a missense DCLRE1C variant to TCR beta V- and J-gene trimming. Presence/absence analysis assumed near-uniform sequencing depth across donors.

The CDR3 is 19 amino acids. The V gene's germline CDR1 is SGHRS and CDR2 YFSETQ. V lost 3 bases, J lost 4 bases, and 19 bases stayed unmatched. Details on this clone: The antigen is unknown.

The PCR had 60 Vbeta and 13 Jbeta primers. TCRdb's table, derived via immunoSEQ multiplex PCR, lists solely in-frame clones and lacks some. Of some 110,000 clones in the sample, around 76% were seen once. This TCR derives from a woman aged 60-75 years in good health and CMV-seropositive. J is TRBJ2-5 and V is TRBV5-1; the match to TRBD2 covers 9 bases. Sequenced sample: PBMCs. The CDR3 here is CASSSPLRGGTLGRETQYF. CDR3 bases: TGCGCCAGCAGCTCCCCGCTGCGGGGGGGCACGTTGGGGCGAGAGACCCAGTACTTC.